These 5 T cell receptor beta chains were all obtained from the same sample, sequenced in a study of shared T cell receptors in the human thymus (dated by TCRdb to the early 2020s). Library generation was performed with the immunoSEQ multiplex PCR assay. TCRdb carries this immuneACCESS record with in-frame sequences only. Its versions omit some clonotypes, under half of them owing to an unresolved V gene in the studies checked, with the rest unexplained. A total of more than 550,000 clones appear in this sample, around 85% of them only once. The top ten clonotypes cover over 0.008% of the sample. These data also featured in a second study, about human thymus T cells.

The sequenced material came from thymocytes. Source of these receptors: a girl in the first two years of life with a congenital heart defect. Donor details come from another sample of the same person, matched by shared clones.

This clone was observed a single time. The J gene is TRBJ1-3, the V gene TRBV2; possibly TRBD1 for D (5 bases). The germline CDR1 and CDR2 sequences are SNHLY and FYNNEI. V was cut by 8 bases and J by 0 bases, with 14 bases left in between. There are 15 residues in the CDR3. As DNA, the CDR3 is TGTGCCAGCGGTCGGGACTCCGCCTCTGGAAACACCATATATTTT. Translated, it gives CASGRDSASGNTIYF. The whole variable domain, remainder taken from reference TRBV2 and TRBJ1-3, is EPEVTQTPSHQVTQMGQEVILRCVPISNHLYFYWYRQILGQKVEFLVSFYNNEISEKSEIFDDQFSVERPDGSNFTLKIRSTKLEDSAMYFCASGRDSASGNTIYFGEGSWLTVV.

J is TRBJ2-1 and V is TRBV11-2; maybe TRBD2 (6 bases). The CDR3 is 14 amino acids. Germline lookup yields CDR1 SGHAT and CDR2 FQNNGV. The germline V and J ends were trimmed by 5 bases and 4 bases, with 12 bases remaining between them. The CDR3 protein is CASSPPGLYNEQFF. DNA for the CDR3: TGTGCCAGCAGCCCGCCGGGACTGTACAATGAGCAGTTCTTC.

This clone was detected once. The chain is built from TRBV28 and TRBJ1-1; 7 positions match TRBD1. The V gene end was trimmed by 3 bases and the J gene end by 5 bases; junction bases not matched to a gene: 12. There are 16 residues in the CDR3. Germline values: CDR1 MDHEN, CDR2 SYDVKM. The CDR3 nucleotides read TGTGCCAGCAGTTTTCCACGACAGGGCGTGGAGACTGAAGCTTTCTTT. This translates into CASSFPRQGVETEAFF. The complete variable domain, with remaining parts taken from reference TRBV28 and TRBJ1-1, reads DVKVTQSSRYLVKRTGEKVFLECVQDMDHENMFWYRQDPGLGLRLIYFSYDVKMKEKGDIPEGYSVSREKKERFSLILESASTNQTSMYLCASSFPRQGVETEAFFGQGTRLTVV.

This chain connects TRBV13 to TRBJ1-2, with D possibly TRBD1 on 6 matching bases. Germline values: CDR1 PRHDT, CDR2 FYEKMQ (reference sequence). Trimming stripped 5 bases from V and 8 bases from J, with 21 bases between. The CDR3 length is 15 residues. Here the CDR3 reads CASSPRRRGRSGYTF. CDR3 coding DNA: TGTGCCAGCAGCCCTAGGCGCAGGGGACGCTCAGGCTACACCTTC.

J is TRBJ1-1 and V is TRBV7-3, with D possibly TRBD1 on 5 matching bases. Trimming removed 2 bases from V and 1 base from J, with 14 bases in between. Germline assignment: CDR1 SGHTA and CDR2 FQGTGA. This CDR3 has 16 amino acids. For the CDR3, the DNA is TGTGCCAGCAGCTTACGGTCCGGGCAGGGGAACACTGAAGCTTTCTTT. Its translation is CASSLRSGQGNTEAFF.